This TCR beta chain comes out of a study of tissue T cells after allogeneic stem cell transplantation. The CDR3 runs 13 residues. Germline trimming cut 3 bases from V and 4 bases from J; bases unmatched to any gene: 0. Germline V gene data show CDR1 as SNHLY and CDR2 as FYNGKV (reference sequence). As to time point: mouse harvest day 7 after allogeneic transplant. Mouse grafts combined 10^7 T-cell-depleted bone marrow cells with 10^6 splenic CD5+ T cells. This table comes from immunoSEQ multiplex PCR, and its TCRdb copy is limited to in-frame clones, with some not included. This table has several thousand clones, roughly two fifths appearing once. This clone has a handful of counts. The gene symbols are mouse symbols. Sequencing ends 1 residue short of the CDR3 end; the germline J gene provides the rest.

The sequenced material came from skin. The rearrangement links TRBV3 to TRBJ2-7, with 10 bases that match TRBD1. This TCR came from a female BALB/c mouse given C57BL/6 T cells with graft-versus-host disease after an allogeneic hematopoietic cell transplant. The DNA read from the CDR3 is TGTGCCAGCAGCTTGGGACAGGGGTATGAACAGTAC. It encodes CASSLGQGYEQY. In full, the CDR3 is CASSLGQGYEQYF.